The entry below gives a single T cell receptor beta chain sequence along with its context. Authors' data handling: By means of reference gene primer amplification, nucleated cell counts were estimated. Libraries were prepared by immunoSEQ multiplex PCR; TCRdb keeps only in-frame clonotypes and omits some of them. D and trimming come from the DNA, and the V and J calls and clone size come from that table. This sample has under 200,000 clones, with roughly four fifths found just once. The data derive from a study of blood T cell repertoires in COVID-19. Study-level information: Italy, Spain and the United States were the sources of the convalescent and acute COVID-19 samples.

The germline V gene has CDR1 SEHNR and CDR2 FQNEAQ (reference sequence). The ends were cut back, 5 bases at V and 7 bases at J, with 17 bases in the middle. The CDR3 runs 15 residues. The sequenced material came from peripheral blood. The sequence was collected from a man between 65 and 80 years old who had recovered from COVID-19. The genes are TRBV7-9 and TRBJ1-4; possibly TRBD1 for D (5 bases). The CDR3 protein is CASSPGQGNGEKLFF. The CDR3 DNA reads TGTGCCAGCAGCCCAGGTCAGGGTAATGGTGAAAAACTGTTTTTT.